Listed here are 9 T cell receptor beta chains from one sample, sequenced in a study of OX40 agonist ivuxolimab in advanced cancers. Measured with immunoSEQ multiplex PCR; TCRdb has only the in-frame clones, and not every one. The data hold tens of thousands of clones, with around 87% observed a single time. The sample in question was CD4+ or CD8+ T cells sorted from blood, obtained in a trial of the OX40 agonist ivuxolimab. These receptors came from an adult with an advanced solid tumor such as melanoma, head and neck, liver or kidney cancer.

The chain recombines TRBV28 with TRBJ2-7; D not certain. V lost 5 bases and J lost 2, with 4 bases in between. The germline CDR1 and CDR2 sequences are MDHEN and SYDVKM. The CDR3 is 11 residues long. In nucleotides, the CDR3 is TGTGCCAGCAGTAGCGCCTACGAGCAGTACTTC. Protein product: CASSSAYEQYF.

This rearrangement joins TRBV2 to TRBJ2-7, with TRBD1 matching 8 bases. Germline CDR1 SNHLY, CDR2 FYNNEI. Germline trimming cut 3 bases from V and 3 bases from J; bases unmatched to any gene: 4. CDR3 length equals 14 residues. CDR3 sequence (DNA): TGTGCCAGCAGTGAGGGACAGGCCCACTACGAGCAGTACTTC. Protein product: CASSEGQAHYEQYF.

The genes are TRBV5-4 and TRBJ2-3; TRBD2 is a possible D gene (6 bases). Trimming left V 4 bases short and J 6 bases short, with 15 bases between. CDR3 length: 14 amino acids. The germline CDR1 and CDR2 sequences are SGHNT and YYREEE (reference sequence). In DNA, the CDR3 is TGTGCCAGCAGCATATCAGCGGGCGGGGATACGCAGTATTTT. This encodes CASSISAGGDTQYF. The whole variable domain, filled in from reference TRBV5-4 and TRBJ2-3, reads ETGVTQSPTHLIKTRGQQVTLRCSSQSGHNTVSWYQQALGQGPQFIFQYYREEENGRGNFPPRFSGLQFPNYSSELNVNALELDDSALYLCASSISAGGDTQYFGPGTRLTVL.

This clone was seen once. The chain recombines TRBV28 with TRBJ1-3, with D unclear. Germline V gives CDR1 MDHEN, CDR2 SYDVKM. V was trimmed by 3 bases and J by 4 bases, leaving 10 bases between them. The CDR3 spans 14 residues. The CDR3 nucleotides are TGTGCCAGCAGTTTTAGGTTAGCGGGAAACACCATATATTTT. Its translation is CASSFRLAGNTIYF.

The chain links TRBV27 to TRBJ2-1, with TRBD2 identical over 13 bases. Germline trimming cut 1 base from V and 6 bases from J; bases unmatched to any gene: 0. This CDR3 comprises 15 residues. From germline, CDR1 is MNHEY and CDR2 SMNVEV (reference sequence). The CDR3 nucleotides read TGTGCCAGCAGTTTATGGACTAGCGGGGGCAATGAGCAGTTCTTC. Protein product: CASSLWTSGGNEQFF.

The sample holds one count of this clone. The J gene is TRBJ2-7, the V gene TRBV27, with a possible D match to TRBD1 (5 bases). CDR1 and CDR2 (germline): MNHEY, SMNVEV (reference sequence). V lost 8 bases, J lost 3 bases, and 5 bases lay in between. The CDR3 covers 10 residues. CDR3 in DNA: TGTGCCAGCGGACACTACGAGCAGTACTTC. It encodes CASGHYEQYF.

This chain links TRBV11-2 with TRBJ2-7; D gene ambiguous. CDR1 is SGHAT and CDR2 is FQNNGV in the germline V gene. This CDR3 region has 15 residues. V shed 1 base and J shed 0 bases, with 10 bases lying between them. The CDR3 DNA follows: TGTGCCAGCAGCTTAGGCGGCAACCCCTCCTACGAGCAGTACTTC. Translation: CASSLGGNPSYEQYF.

This rearrangement joins TRBV4-1 to TRBJ2-7, with 7 positions matching TRBD1. After removal of 3 bases from V and 0 bases from J, the junction contained 11 bases not matched to a gene. The CDR3 is made up of 17 amino acids. Germline assignment: CDR1 MGHRA and CDR2 YSYEKL. Here the CDR3 reads CASSQILSRDSSYEQYF. CDR3 bases: TGCGCCAGCAGCCAGATTCTATCCCGGGACAGCTCCTACGAGCAGTACTTC.

V usage is TRBV5-4 and J usage is TRBJ1-1, with D possibly TRBD1 on 5 matching bases. Germline V lookup: CDR1 SGHNT, CDR2 YYREEE (reference sequence). V lost 4 bases to trimming and J lost 3 bases, with 7 bases between them. The CDR3 is 12 amino acids. The CDR3 coding sequence is TGTGCCAGCAGCCCGGGGGACACTGAAGCTTTCTTT. Amino acids: CASSPGDTEAFF.